This T cell receptor beta chain was sequenced for a study of blood T cell repertoires in COVID-19. Study-wide context: From the United States, Italy and Spain came samples of acute and convalescent COVID-19.

Per the study methods: Amplifying reference gene primers gave estimates of nucleated cell counts. The data were produced by immunoSEQ multiplex PCR, yet TCRdb's version contains in-frame clones alone and is incomplete. D and trimming were read from the DNA, whereas the V and J calls and clone size are those reported in that table. The sample has about 250,000 clones, about four fifths seen once; the top ten hold less than 4.5%. V was pared by 0 bases and J by 0 bases, with 11 bases between. Per germline, CDR1 SGHVS and CDR2 FQNEAQ. The CDR3 is 17 amino acids. This clonotype originated in a man aged 50-59 years with acute or convalescent COVID-19. The sequenced material came from peripheral blood. V and J are TRBV7-8 and TRBJ1-4; D unresolved. CDR3 DNA sequence: TGTGCCAGCAGCTTAGCGCGAGTTACTGCAACTAATGAAAAACTGTTTTTT. The encoded protein is CASSLARVTATNEKLFF.